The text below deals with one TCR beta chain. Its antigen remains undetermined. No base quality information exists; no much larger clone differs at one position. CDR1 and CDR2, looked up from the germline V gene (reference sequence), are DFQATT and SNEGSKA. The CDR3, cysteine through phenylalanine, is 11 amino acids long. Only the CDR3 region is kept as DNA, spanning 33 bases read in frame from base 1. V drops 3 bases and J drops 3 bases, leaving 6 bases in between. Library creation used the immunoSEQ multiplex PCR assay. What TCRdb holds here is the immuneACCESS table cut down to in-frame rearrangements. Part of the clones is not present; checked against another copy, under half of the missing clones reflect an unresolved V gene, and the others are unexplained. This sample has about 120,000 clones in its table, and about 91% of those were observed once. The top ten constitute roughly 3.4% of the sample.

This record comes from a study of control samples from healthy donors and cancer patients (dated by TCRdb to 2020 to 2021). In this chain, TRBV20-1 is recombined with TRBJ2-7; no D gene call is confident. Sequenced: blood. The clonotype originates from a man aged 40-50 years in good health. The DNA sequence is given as TGCAGTGCTAGTGAAGTCTACGAGCAGTACTTC. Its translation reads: CSASEVYEQYF.